The rows below give T cell receptor beta chains drawn from one sample of a study of blood T cell repertoires in COVID-19. Clones were sequenced by immunoSEQ multiplex PCR, and TCRdb holds only the in-frame ones, with some missing. The sample holds some 120,000 clones; 65% to 90% are singletons and the top ten take 5% to 7.5%. The source material was peripheral blood. Every receptor here comes from a man older than 75 with active or convalescent COVID-19. Each CDR3 is given with its conserved first and last residue. Fields, in order: D gene, V gene, clone size, J gene, CDR3 length, CDR3 DNA, CDR3 protein. A D gene is named only where the DNA matches it firmly. The listing skips clone size in some rows; elsewhere it reads once, few, many or a size class.

>TRBD1|TRBV19|-|TRBJ2-2|14
TGTGCCAGTACCAGGACAGGGGGCACCGGGGAGCTGTTTTTT
CASTRTGGTGELFF
>-|TRBV9|-|TRBJ2-5|15
TGTGCCAGCAGCGTAGTTGGCAGGGCGGGGGAGACCCAGTACTTC
CASSVVGRAGETQYF
>-|TRBV7-2|-|TRBJ2-1|13
TGTGCCAGCAGCTCGGGGTTGAGGAGTGAGCAGTTCTTC
CASSSGLRSEQFF
>-|TRBV27|-|TRBJ2-3|12
TGTGCCAGCAGCTTCTCCACAGATACGCAGTATTTT
CASSFSTDTQYF
>-|TRBV28|-|TRBJ2-1|16
TGTGCCAGCAGTTTATCCGGGGGGCATGCCTACAATGAGCAGTTCTTC
CASSLSGGHAYNEQFF
>-|TRBV14|-|TRBJ2-7|13
TGTGCCAGCAGCCAAGAACTGGCAGGGTCGCGGTACTTC
CASSQELAGSRYF
>-|TRBV7-2|-|TRBJ2-7|15
TGTGCCAGCAGCCCCGTAGCAGTGCCTTACTACGAGCAGTACTTC
CASSPVAVPYYEQYF
>-|TRBV29-1|-|TRBJ2-7|14
TGCAGCGTCCACCAACAGGGTCGGTCCTACGAGCAGTACTTC
CSVHQQGRSYEQYF
>TRBD2|TRBV3-1/TRBV3-2|-|TRBJ2-3|12
TGTGCCAGCAGCCAAGGGGGGGGTACGCAGTATTTT
CASSQGGGTQYF
>-|TRBV7-2|-|TRBJ2-1|15
TGTGCCAGCAGCTTAGCCGGGGGAGGGGGGAATGAGCAGTTCTTC
CASSLAGGGGNEQFF
>-|TRBV3-1/TRBV3-2|-|TRBJ2-7|15
TGTGCCAGCAGCCATTTAGCTCTTGGGGCTTACGAGCAGTACTTC
CASSHLALGAYEQYF
>-|TRBV12-3/TRBV12-4|-|TRBJ2-7|12
TGTGCCAGCAGCAGGGGCATCTACGAGCAGTACTTC
CASSRGIYEQYF
>-|TRBV7-9|few|TRBJ1-3|14
TGTGCCAGCAGCTTAACGGGCTCTGGAAACACCATATATTTT
CASSLTGSGNTIYF
>-|TRBV25-1|-|TRBJ1-2|14
TGTGCCAGCAGTGAGCTTGGGAGGGGTCGGGGCTACACCTTC
CASSELGRGRGYTF
>TRBD1|TRBV9|-|TRBJ2-7|16
TGTGCCAGCAGCCCCTACCCTAGACAGGGGTCCTACGAGCAGTACTTC
CASSPYPRQGSYEQYF
>TRBD1|TRBV13|-|TRBJ1-6|16
TGTGCCAGCAGCTTACGATTAGACAGGGTCAATTCACCCCTCCACTTT
CASSLRLDRVNSPLHF
>TRBD1|TRBV19|-|TRBJ2-5|16
TGTGCCAGTAGTCGGGGTGGGACAGGGAACCAAGAGACCCAGTACTTC
CASSRGGTGNQETQYF
>TRBD1|TRBV7-8|-|TRBJ1-2|16
TGTGCCAGCAGCTTAGCCGACGCACAGGGGGCGGGAGGCTACACCTTC
CASSLADAQGAGGYTF
>TRBD1|TRBV6-5|-|TRBJ1-1|14
TGTGCCAGCAGAATCCAGGGGGGCAGGCTGGGAGCTTTCTTT
CASRIQGGRLGAFF
>TRBD1|TRBV11-2|-|TRBJ1-3|19
TGTGCCAGCAGCCCCGTAGGCCCTGGACAGGGTCCGACTGGAAACACCATATATTTT
CASSPVGPGQGPTGNTIYF
>TRBD1|TRBV7-9|-|TRBJ1-2|13
TGTGCCAGCACCGGACAGGGGGCGGGTGGCTACACCTTC
CASTGQGAGGYTF
>-|TRBV7-2|-|TRBJ2-3|16
TGTGCCAGCAGCTTAGGTCTAGCGACCCGCACAGATACGCAGTATTTT
CASSLGLATRTDTQYF
>-|TRBV6-5|-|TRBJ2-7|13
TGTGCCAGCAGGAGTGGCGGTGGCTACGAGCAGTACTTC
CASRSGGGYEQYF
>TRBD1|TRBV27|few|TRBJ2-5|17
TGTGCCAGCAGCCGAACAAGGGGGACAGGGGAGGGCGAGACCCAGTACTTC
CASSRTRGTGEGETQYF
>-|TRBV6-1|-|TRBJ1-1|16
TGTGCCAGCAGTGAAATCGAGACAGAGAGTTTTGTTGAAGCTTTCTTT
CASSEIETESFVEAFF
>-|TRBV11-2|-|TRBJ1-4|18
TGTGCCAGCAGCTTATTCGCCGCGCGGGGGGCAACTAATGAAAAACTGTTTTTT
CASSLFAARGATNEKLFF
>-|TRBV6-5|-|TRBJ1-2|15
TGTGCCAGCAGTTACTCCCGGGAGGAGTTCTATGGCTACACCTTC
CASSYSREEFYGYTF